This is a list of T cell receptor beta chains from one sample in a study of shared clonotypes between healthy human individuals. Assay: immunoSEQ multiplex PCR; the TCRdb copy retains only in-frame clones and omits some. Of around 2,000,000 clones in the sample, 85% to 95% were seen once. Input material: naive CD4+ T cells sorted from blood. Source of these receptors: a man aged 18 to 29 in good health. The CDR3 runs from the conserved cysteine through the conserved F or W. The order of the fields is D gene, clone size, J gene, V gene, CDR3 DNA, CDR3 protein. The D gene is left open where the match is weak. Not all rows give a size; the values are once, few, many and, for expanded clones, a class.

>TRBD2|.|TRBJ2-3|TRBV11-3
TGTGCCAGCAGCTCCGGGTGGAGCGGGAGCATTGATACGCAGTATTTT
CASSSGWSGSIDTQYF
>.|.|TRBJ1-1|TRBV21-1
TGTGCCAGCAGCGAACACCGGGAGGGAGCTTTCTTT
CASSEHREGAFF
>.|.|TRBJ2-5|TRBV6-1
TGTGCCAGCAGTGAATTTTACAGTCAGGGGGAGACCCAGTACTTC
CASSEFYSQGETQYF
>TRBD1|.|TRBJ2-7|TRBV30
TGTGCCGGGGACAGGGCTAACTTC
CAGDRANF
>.|.|TRBJ1-1|TRBV5-1
TGCGCCAGCAGCCGGGGCCAGAACACTGAAGCTTTCTTT
CASSRGQNTEAFF
>.|.|TRBJ1-4|TRBV7-9
TGTGCCAGCAGCTTACAGGGCCCGAGAGAAAAACTGTTTTTT
CASSLQGPREKLFF
>.|.|TRBJ2-1|TRBV6-1
TGTGCCAGCAGTGTACGATCGGGCAGGGTAAATGAGCAGTTCTTC
CASSVRSGRVNEQFF
>.|.|TRBJ2-6|TRBV7-2
TGTGCCAGCAGCCGGGGGCCGACAGGGAATGGGGCCAACGTCCTGACTTTC
CASSRGPTGNGANVLTF
>TRBD2|.|TRBJ2-1|TRBV5-6
TGTGCCAGCAGCTTGGCGGGGACTAGCGGGGGCCAAATCAATGAGCAGTTCTTC
CASSLAGTSGGQINEQFF
>.|.|TRBJ1-1|TRBV18
TGTGCCAGCTCACCCTCGTTCCAGGGGACGGGGACTGAAGCTTTCTTT
CASSPSFQGTGTEAFF
>.|.|TRBJ1-5|TRBV5-1
TGCGCCAGCAGCTTGGACGGGGGGGGCCGGCCCCAGCATTTT
CASSLDGGGRPQHF
>.|.|TRBJ2-3|TRBV4-1
TGCGCCAGCAGCCAGGGGGGAGCGCTCACAGATACGCAGTATTTT
CASSQGGALTDTQYF
>TRBD2|.|TRBJ2-1|TRBV10-3
TGTGCCATCAGTGGGGGAGGGCTCCTGCCCTACAATGAGCAGTTCTTC
CAISGGGLLPYNEQFF
>TRBD1|.|TRBJ1-5|TRBV18
TGTGCCAGCTCACCACAAAGGGGGCTCGGTAATCAGCCCCAGCATTTT
CASSPQRGLGNQPQHF
>.|.|TRBJ2-3|TRBV13
TGTGCCAGCAGCCCTAGCTTCCTCACTGGCCACACAGATACGCAGTATTTT
CASSPSFLTGHTDTQYF
>TRBD1|.|TRBJ2-7|TRBV30
TGTGCCTGGAGCGACAGGGGCGAGCAGTACTTC
CAWSDRGEQYF
>.|.|TRBJ2-1|TRBV7-2
TGTGCCAGCAGCCCTTCCGGGATTTTCCCACATGAGCAGTTCTTC
CASSPSGIFPHEQFF
>TRBD1|.|TRBJ2-2|TRBV7-6
TGTGCCAGCAGCTTAGGACAGGGGCGGAACACCGGGGAGCTGTTTTTT
CASSLGQGRNTGELFF
>.|.|TRBJ1-3|TRBV28
TGTGCCAGCAGTTTCAAGCGAAACACCATATATTTT
CASSFKRNTIYF
>TRBD1|.|TRBJ1-2|TRBV4-3
TGCGCCAGCAGCCAAGAGTCGGGACAGGGCTTCTACACCTTC
CASSQESGQGFYTF
>.|.|TRBJ1-2|TRBV6-5
TGTGCCAGCAGTTACGACTGGATCTATGGCTACACCTTC
CASSYDWIYGYTF
>.|.|TRBJ2-7|TRBV5-1
TGCGCCAGCAGCCCGCGGGATACCTACGAGCAGTACTTC
CASSPRDTYEQYF
>TRBD1|.|TRBJ1-4|TRBV5-6
TGTGCCAGCAGCTTTTGGGGGACAGCGAATGAAAAACTGTTTTTT
CASSFWGTANEKLFF
>.|.|TRBJ2-7|TRBV19
TGTGCCAGTACTACCCAGTTGTCCGGAACCTACGAGCAGTACTTC
CASTTQLSGTYEQYF
>.|.|TRBJ1-6|TRBV30
TGTGCCTGGAACAACTTGGGGGGATCACCCCTCCACTTT
CAWNNLGGSPLHF
>.|.|TRBJ1-4|TRBV6-6
TGTGCCAGCAGGAACAGGGATTTTAATGAAAAACTGTTTTTT
CASRNRDFNEKLFF
>.|.|TRBJ1-5|TRBV28
TGTGCCAGCAGTTACGGGGTGGATCAGCCCCAGCATTTT
CASSYGVDQPQHF
>.|.|TRBJ1-6|TRBV2
TGTGCCAGCAGTGAAGCGCGGCAGGGTACCAATTCACCCCTCCACTTT
CASSEARQGTNSPLHF
>.|.|TRBJ2-3|TRBV5-1
TGCGCCAGCAGCTTGATAGGCAGTACAGATACGCAGTATTTT
CASSLIGSTDTQYF
>.|.|TRBJ1-1|TRBV28
TGTGCCAGCAGTTTAGCTCGGGCTGAAGCTTTCTTT
CASSLARAEAFF
>TRBD1|.|TRBJ2-3|TRBV5-6
TGTGCCAGCAGCTGGGAACAGGGGACAGATACGCAGTATTTT
CASSWEQGTDTQYF
>.|once|TRBJ1-1|TRBV20-1
TGCAGTGCTACGAGGGATGAAGCTTTCTTT
CSATRDEAFF
>.|.|TRBJ2-1|TRBV30
TGTGCCTGGACCGGCACCGAGTACAATGAGCAGTTCTTC
CAWTGTEYNEQFF
>TRBD1|.|TRBJ1-2|TRBV18
TGTGCCAGCTCATCGATTTCCGGGACAGGGGTTCATTGGAACACCTTC
CASSSISGTGVHWNTF
>TRBD1|.|TRBJ1-1|TRBV28
TGTGCCAGCAGGGAACAGGGGGGTCCTGAAGCTTTCTTT
CASREQGGPEAFF
>TRBD2|.|TRBJ2-5|TRBV19
TGTGCCAGTAGTATCACTAGCGGTCAAGAGACCCAGTACTTC
CASSITSGQETQYF
>TRBD1|.|TRBJ1-1|TRBV2
TGTGCCAGCGGTCCAAAAGGACAGGGGGTAACTGAAGCTTTCTTT
CASGPKGQGVTEAFF
>TRBD2|.|TRBJ2-1|TRBV5-1
TGCGCCAGCAGCCCCCGGGGGGTAGTGGGTGAGCAGTTCTTC
CASSPRGVVGEQFF
>TRBD1|.|TRBJ1-6|TRBV30
TGTGCCTGGAGTGTGCCAAAGGGGACAGGGGGCGCGGGGAATTCACCCCTCCACTTT
CAWSVPKGTGGAGNSPLHF
>TRBD1|.|TRBJ1-5|TRBV4-1
TGCGCCAGCAGCCAAGTCGGGACAGGGCTTAGCAATCAGCCCCAGCATTTT
CASSQVGTGLSNQPQHF
>.|.|TRBJ2-3|TRBV11-2
TGTGCCAGCAGCTTAGCCGGGGCTAGCACAGATACGCAGTATTTT
CASSLAGASTDTQYF
>.|.|TRBJ2-3|TRBV7-2
TGTGCCAGCAGTTTGTTGGGGGGACTTGGGTCTAGCACAGATACGCAGTATTTT
CASSLLGGLGSSTDTQYF
>.|.|TRBJ1-2|TRBV27
TGTGCCAGCGGGCGTGCGACGACTCAGGAGTCCGGGGGCTACACCTTC
CASGRATTQESGGYTF
>.|.|TRBJ1-5|TRBV5-1
TGCGCCAGCAGCTTGGAGGTCAGGGGTCAGCCCCAGCATTTT
CASSLEVRGQPQHF
>TRBD1|.|TRBJ1-5|TRBV10-1
TGCGCCAGCAGTGACCCGGACAGGGGTAGCAATCAGCCCCAGCATTTT
CASSDPDRGSNQPQHF
>TRBD2|.|TRBJ2-7|TRBV7-2
TGTGCCAGCAGCTTTGGGCGGGGGGCCTACGAGCAGTACTTC
CASSFGRGAYEQYF
>TRBD2|.|TRBJ2-1|TRBV6-5
TGTGCCAGCAGTCGGATTAGCGGGAATGAGCAGTTCTTC
CASSRISGNEQFF
>.|once|TRBJ1-1|TRBV29-1
TGCAGCGTTGAAGCGGCATGGGAGAACACTGAAGCTTTCTTT
CSVEAAWENTEAFF